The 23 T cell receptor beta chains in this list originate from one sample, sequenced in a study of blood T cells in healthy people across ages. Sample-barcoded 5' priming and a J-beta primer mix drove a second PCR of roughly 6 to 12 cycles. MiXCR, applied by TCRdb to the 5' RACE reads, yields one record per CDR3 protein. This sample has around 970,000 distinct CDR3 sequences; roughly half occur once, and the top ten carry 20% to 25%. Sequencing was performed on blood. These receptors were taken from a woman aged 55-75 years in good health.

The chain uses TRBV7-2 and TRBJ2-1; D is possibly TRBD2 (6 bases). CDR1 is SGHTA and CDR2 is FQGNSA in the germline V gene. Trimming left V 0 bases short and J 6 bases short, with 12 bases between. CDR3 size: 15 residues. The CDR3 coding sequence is TGTGCCAGCAGCTTAGCCCCGACTAGGGGCAATGAGCAGTTCTTC. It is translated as CASSLAPTRGNEQFF.

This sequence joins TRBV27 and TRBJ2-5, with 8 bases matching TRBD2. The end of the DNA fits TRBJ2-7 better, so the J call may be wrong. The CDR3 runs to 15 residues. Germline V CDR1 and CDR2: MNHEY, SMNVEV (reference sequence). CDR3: CASSPDATSAYEQYF. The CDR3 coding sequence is TGTGCCAGCAGTCCAGACGCGACTAGCGCCTACGAGCAGTACTTC.

In DNA, the CDR3 is TGTGCCAGCAGTCCGGGACTAGCGTCGCGCGAGCAGTACTTC. This encodes CASSPGLASREQYF. V is TRBV25-1 and J is TRBJ2-7; TRBD2 matches at 10 bases. The junction had 7 bases not matched to a gene; V was cut back by 5 bases and J by 6 bases. Germline CDR1 and CDR2: MGHDK and SYGVNS. The CDR3 length is 14 residues.

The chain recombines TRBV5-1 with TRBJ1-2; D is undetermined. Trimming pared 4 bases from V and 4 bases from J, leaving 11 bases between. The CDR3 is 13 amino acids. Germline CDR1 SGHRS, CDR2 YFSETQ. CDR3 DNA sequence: TGCGCCAGCAGCCCGACAAGATCCTATGGCTACACCTTC. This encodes CASSPTRSYGYTF.

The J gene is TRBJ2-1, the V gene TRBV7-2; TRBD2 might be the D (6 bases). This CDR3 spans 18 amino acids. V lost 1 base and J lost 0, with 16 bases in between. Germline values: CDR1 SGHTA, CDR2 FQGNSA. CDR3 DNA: TGTGCCAGCAGCTTAGGGGTAGGGCTAGCGCGCTCCTACAATGAGCAGTTCTTC. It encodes CASSLGVGLARSYNEQFF. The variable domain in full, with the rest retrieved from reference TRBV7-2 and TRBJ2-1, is GAGVSQSPSNKVTEKGKDVELRCDPISGHTALYWYRQSLGQGLEFLIYFQGNSAPDKSGLPSDRFSAERTGGSVSTLTIQRTQQEDSAVYLCASSLGVGLARSYNEQFFGPGTRLTVL.

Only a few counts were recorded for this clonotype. The CDR3 here is CASSLGGSAFYEQYF. In DNA form, the CDR3 reads TGTGCCAGCAGTTTAGGCGGGAGTGCTTTCTACGAGCAGTACTTC. The chain joins TRBV27 to TRBJ2-7, with TRBD2 identical over 7 bases. Germline CDR1 and CDR2: MNHEY and SMNVEV (reference sequence). J lost 3 bases, V lost 2 bases, and 7 bases had no gene match. This CDR3 spans 15 amino acids.

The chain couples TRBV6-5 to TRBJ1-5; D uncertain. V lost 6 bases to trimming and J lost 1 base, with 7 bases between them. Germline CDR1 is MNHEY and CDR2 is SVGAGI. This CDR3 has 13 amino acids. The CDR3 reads CASSARSNQPQHF. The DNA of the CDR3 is TGTGCCAGCAGCGCGAGGAGCAATCAGCCCCAGCATTTT.

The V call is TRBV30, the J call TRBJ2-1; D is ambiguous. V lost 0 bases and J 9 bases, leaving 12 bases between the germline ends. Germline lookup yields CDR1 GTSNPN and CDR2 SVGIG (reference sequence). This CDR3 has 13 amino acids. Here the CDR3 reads CAWSVVARSEQFF. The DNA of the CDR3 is TGTGCCTGGAGTGTAGTAGCCCGGAGTGAGCAGTTCTTC.

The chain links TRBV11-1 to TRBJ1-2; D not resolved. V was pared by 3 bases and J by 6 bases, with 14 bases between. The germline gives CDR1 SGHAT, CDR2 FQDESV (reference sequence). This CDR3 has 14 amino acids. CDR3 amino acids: CASSFYSSRNGYTF. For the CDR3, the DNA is TGTGCCAGCAGCTTTTACAGTAGTAGAAATGGCTACACCTTC.

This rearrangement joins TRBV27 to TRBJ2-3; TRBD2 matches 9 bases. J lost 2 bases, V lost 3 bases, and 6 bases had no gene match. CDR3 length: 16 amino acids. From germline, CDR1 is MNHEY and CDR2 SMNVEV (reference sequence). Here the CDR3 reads CASSLVAGEITDTQYF. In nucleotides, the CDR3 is TGTGCCAGCAGTTTGGTAGCGGGGGAGATCACAGATACGCAGTATTTT.

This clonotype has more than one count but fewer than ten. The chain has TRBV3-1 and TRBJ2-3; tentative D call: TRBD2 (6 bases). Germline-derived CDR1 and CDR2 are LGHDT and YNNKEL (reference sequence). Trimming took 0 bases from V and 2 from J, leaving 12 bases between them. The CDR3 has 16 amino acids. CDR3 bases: TGTGCCAGCAGCCAAGATTCAGGACTACCCACAGATACGCAGTATTTT. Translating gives CASSQDSGLPTDTQYF.

In nucleotides, the CDR3 is TGTGCCAGCAGCTTAGACCCCGGGCTAGCGGGACACACCGGGGAGCTGTTTTTT. Amino acids: CASSLDPGLAGHTGELFF. V usage is TRBV11-2 and J usage is TRBJ2-2; TRBD2 aligns across 9 bases. CDR1 and CDR2 from the germline V gene are SGHAT and FQNNGV. The CDR3 has 18 residues. V lost 0 bases to trimming and J lost 3 bases; unmatched junction nucleotides: 8.

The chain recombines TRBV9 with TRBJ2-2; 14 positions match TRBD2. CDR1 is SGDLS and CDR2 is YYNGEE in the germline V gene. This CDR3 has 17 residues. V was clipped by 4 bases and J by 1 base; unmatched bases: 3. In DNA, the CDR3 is TGTGCCAGCAGCCACGGACTAGCGGGAGGGAACACCGGGGAGCTGTTTTTT. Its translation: CASSHGLAGGNTGELFF.

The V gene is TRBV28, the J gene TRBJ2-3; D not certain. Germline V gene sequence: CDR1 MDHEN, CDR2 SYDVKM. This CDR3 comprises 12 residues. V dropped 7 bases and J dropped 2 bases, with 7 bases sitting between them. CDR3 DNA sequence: TGTGCCAGCACGGGTAACACAGATACGCAGTATTTT. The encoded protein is CASTGNTDTQYF.

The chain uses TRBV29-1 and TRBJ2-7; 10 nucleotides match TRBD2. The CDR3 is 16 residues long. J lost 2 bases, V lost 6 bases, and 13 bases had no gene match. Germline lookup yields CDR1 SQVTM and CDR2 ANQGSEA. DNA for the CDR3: TGCAGCGTCAACGACCGAGGACTAGCGGAACCCTACGAGCAGTACTTC. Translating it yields CSVNDRGLAEPYEQYF.

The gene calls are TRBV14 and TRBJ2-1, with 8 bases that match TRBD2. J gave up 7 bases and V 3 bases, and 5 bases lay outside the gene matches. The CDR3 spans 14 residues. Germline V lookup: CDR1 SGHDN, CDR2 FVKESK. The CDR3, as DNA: TGTGCCAGCAGCCATAAGCGGGAGAGGAATGAGCAGTTCTTC. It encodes CASSHKRERNEQFF.

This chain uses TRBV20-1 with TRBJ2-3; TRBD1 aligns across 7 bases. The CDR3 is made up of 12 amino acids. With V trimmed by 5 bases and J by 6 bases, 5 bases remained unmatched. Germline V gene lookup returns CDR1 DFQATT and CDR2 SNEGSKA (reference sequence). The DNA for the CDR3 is TGCAGTGCTCCACAGGGGTGGGATACGCAGTATTTT. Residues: CSAPQGWDTQYF.

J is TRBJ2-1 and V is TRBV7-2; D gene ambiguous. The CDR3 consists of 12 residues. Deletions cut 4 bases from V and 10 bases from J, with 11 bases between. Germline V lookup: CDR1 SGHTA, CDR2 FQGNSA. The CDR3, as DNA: TGTGCCAGCAGCTCCCTGGCACTAGAGCAGTTCTTC. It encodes CASSSLALEQFF.

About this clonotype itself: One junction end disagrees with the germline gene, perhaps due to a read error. The CDR3 region is CASSLGVSSEQYF. As DNA, the CDR3 is TGTGCCAGCAGCTTAGGAGTTTCCTCCGAGCAGTACTTC. The chain recombines TRBV7-9 with TRBJ2-7; no firm D call. Germline values: CDR1 SEHNR, CDR2 FQNEAQ (reference sequence). This CDR3 contains 13 residues.

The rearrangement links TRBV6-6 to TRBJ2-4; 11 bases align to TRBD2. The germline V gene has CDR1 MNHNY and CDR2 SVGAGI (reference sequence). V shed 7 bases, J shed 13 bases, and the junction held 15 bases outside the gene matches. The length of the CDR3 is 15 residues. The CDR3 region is CASIERGTSGAGQYF. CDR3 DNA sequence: TGTGCCAGCATTGAACGAGGGACTAGCGGAGCCGGGCAGTACTTC.

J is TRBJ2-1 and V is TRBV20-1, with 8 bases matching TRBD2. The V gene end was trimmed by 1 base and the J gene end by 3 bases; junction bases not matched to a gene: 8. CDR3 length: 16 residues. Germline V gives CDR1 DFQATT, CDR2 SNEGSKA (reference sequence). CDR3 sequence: CSARGRLAINYNEQFF. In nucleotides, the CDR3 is TGCAGTGCTAGAGGACGACTAGCGATAAACTACAATGAGCAGTTCTTC.

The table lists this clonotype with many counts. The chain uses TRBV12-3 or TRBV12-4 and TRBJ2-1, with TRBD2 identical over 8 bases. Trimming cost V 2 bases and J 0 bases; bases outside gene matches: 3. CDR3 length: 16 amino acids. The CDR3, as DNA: TGTGCCAGCAGTTTAAAAAGCGGGAGCTCCTACAATGAGCAGTTCTTC. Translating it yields CASSLKSGSSYNEQFF.

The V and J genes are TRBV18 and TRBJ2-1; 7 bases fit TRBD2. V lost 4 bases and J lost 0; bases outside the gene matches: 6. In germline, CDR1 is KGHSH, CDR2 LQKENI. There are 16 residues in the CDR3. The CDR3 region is CASSRNVAGSYNEQFF. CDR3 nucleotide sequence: TGTGCCAGCTCACGAAACGTAGCGGGCTCCTACAATGAGCAGTTCTTC.